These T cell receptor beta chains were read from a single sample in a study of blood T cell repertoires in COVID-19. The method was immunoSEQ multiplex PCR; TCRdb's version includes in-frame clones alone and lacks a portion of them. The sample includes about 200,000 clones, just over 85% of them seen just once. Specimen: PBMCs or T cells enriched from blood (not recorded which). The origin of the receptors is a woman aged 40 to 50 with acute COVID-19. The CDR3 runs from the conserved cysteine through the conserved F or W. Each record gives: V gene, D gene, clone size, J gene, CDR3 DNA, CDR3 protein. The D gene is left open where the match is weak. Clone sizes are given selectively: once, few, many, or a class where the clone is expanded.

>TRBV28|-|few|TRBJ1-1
TGTGCCAGCAGGTCACGGGGTAGGGCTGAAGCTTTCTTT
CASRSRGRAEAFF
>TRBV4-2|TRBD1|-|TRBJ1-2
TGTGCCACCCAGGAGGCAGGGGGCAATGACTATGGCTACACCTTC
CATQEAGGNDYGYTF
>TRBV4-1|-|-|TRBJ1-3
TGCGCCAGCAGCCAAGAGGAGGTGGGATCTAACACCATATATTTT
CASSQEEVGSNTIYF
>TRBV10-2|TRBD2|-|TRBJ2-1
TGCGCCAGCGGGGGGCTGGGGCGGGAGGCCAGGAATGAGCAGTTCTTC
CASGGLGREARNEQFF
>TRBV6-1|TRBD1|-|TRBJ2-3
TGTGCCAGCAGTGAAACGGGACAGGGGTGGCTTAGCACAGATACGCAGTATTTT
CASSETGQGWLSTDTQYF
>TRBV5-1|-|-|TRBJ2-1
TGCGCCAGCAGCCACCCCGGGACAACCCCCCGAGAGCAGTTCTTC
CASSHPGTTPREQFF
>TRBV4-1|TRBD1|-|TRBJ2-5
TGCGCCAGCAGCCAAGTGGGACCGGGACAGGGCCGAGAGACCCAGTACTTC
CASSQVGPGQGRETQYF
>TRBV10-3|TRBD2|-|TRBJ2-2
TGTGCCATCAGTGATCCGGGACTAGCTCTCACCGGGGAGCTGTTTTTT
CAISDPGLALTGELFF
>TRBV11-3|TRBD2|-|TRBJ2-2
TGTGCCAGCAGCTTGGGCGGGAGCACCGGGGAGCTGTTTTTT
CASSLGGSTGELFF
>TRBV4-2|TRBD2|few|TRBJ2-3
TGTGCCAGCAGTATAGCGGGAGGGACAGATACGCAGTATTTT
CASSIAGGTDTQYF
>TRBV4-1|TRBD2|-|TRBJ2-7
TGCGCCAGCAGCCACTGGGCGGGAGTGGGCGAGCAGTACTTC
CASSHWAGVGEQYF
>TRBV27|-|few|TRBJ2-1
TGTGCCAGCAGGTGGCAAGAGGGAGGCTATGAGCAGTTCTTC
CASRWQEGGYEQFF
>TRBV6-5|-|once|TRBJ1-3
TGTGCCAGCAGAACTCGCTCTGGAAACACCATATATTTT
CASRTRSGNTIYF
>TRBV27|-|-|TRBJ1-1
TGTGCCAGCAGTTTTCTGGACATGAACACTGAAGCTTTCTTT
CASSFLDMNTEAFF
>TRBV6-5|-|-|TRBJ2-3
TGTGCCAGCAGTTACAGGGGCGCAGATACGCAGTATTTT
CASSYRGADTQYF
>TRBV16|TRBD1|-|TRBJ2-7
TGTGCCAGCAGCCCGGTCGACAGGGGTGAATACGAGCAGTACTTC
CASSPVDRGEYEQYF
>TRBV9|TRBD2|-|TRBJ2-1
TGTGCCAGCAGCCCATCTGGCGGGAGGGTGAATGAGCAGTTCTTC
CASSPSGGRVNEQFF
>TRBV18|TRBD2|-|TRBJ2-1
TGTGCCAGCTCACCACCGTCGGCTAGCGGGAGGGCCTGGGCGTTCTTC
CASSPPSASGRAWAFF
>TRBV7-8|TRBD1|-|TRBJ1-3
TGTGCCAGCAGCCCACCCGGGACAGGCCGAAACACCATATATTTT
CASSPPGTGRNTIYF
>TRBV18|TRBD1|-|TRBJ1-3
TGTGCCAGCTCATCCTCCTCCGGGACAGCCTCTGGAAACACCATATATTTT
CASSSSSGTASGNTIYF
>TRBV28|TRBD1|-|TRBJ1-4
TGTGCCAGCAGTTTTCCCGACAGGGGCAGGGAAAAACTGTTTTTT
CASSFPDRGREKLFF
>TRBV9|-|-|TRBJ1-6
TGTGCCAGCAGCCCGCAGGGTGCGGTAGACCCCCTCCACTTT
CASSPQGAVDPLHF
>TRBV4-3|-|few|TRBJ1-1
TGCGCCAGCAGCCAAGATACGTACAGGGAAGCTTTCTTT
CASSQDTYREAFF
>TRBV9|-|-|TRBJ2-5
TGTGCCAGCAGCGTAGGGGGCAGGGGCATACAAGAGACCCAGTACTTC
CASSVGGRGIQETQYF
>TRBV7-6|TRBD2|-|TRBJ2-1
TGTGCCAGCAGCTCAAGGGTCGATCCGGGACTAGCGGGAATCAGAAGCTACAATGAGCAGTTCTTC
CASSSRVDPGLAGIRSYNEQFF
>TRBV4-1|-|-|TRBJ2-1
TGCGCCAGCAGCCAAGCGACGAGGGCCTCCTACAATGAGCAGTTCTTC
CASSQATRASYNEQFF
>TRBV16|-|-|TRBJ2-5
TGTGCCAGCGGATGGACAGTGAAAGAGACCCAGTACTTC
CASGWTVKETQYF
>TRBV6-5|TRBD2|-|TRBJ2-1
TGTGCCAGCAGCGGGAGGGCCTCTGGGAACAATGAGCAGTTCTTC
CASSGRASGNNEQFF
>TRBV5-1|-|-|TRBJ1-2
TGCGCCAGCAGCTCCTCGACAAGACGGTCGGGCTACACCTTC
CASSSSTRRSGYTF
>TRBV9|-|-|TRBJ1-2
TGTGCCAGCAGCGTATCCGGGAGGGATGGCTACACCTTC
CASSVSGRDGYTF
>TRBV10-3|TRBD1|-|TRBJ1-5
TGTGCCATCAAGGACAGGGAGGGGAGCAATCAGCCCCAGCATTTT
CAIKDREGSNQPQHF
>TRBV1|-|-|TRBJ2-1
TGCACCAGCAGCCACCTAGCGATCGATGAGCAGTTCTTC
CTSSHLAIDEQFF
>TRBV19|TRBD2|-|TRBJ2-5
TGTGCCAGTAGGGTAACTAGCGGGAAGGGAGAGACCCAGTACTTC
CASRVTSGKGETQYF
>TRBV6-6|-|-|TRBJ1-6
TGTGCCAGCAGCCCCCTCGACACGCGTTCACCCCTCCACTTT
CASSPLDTRSPLHF
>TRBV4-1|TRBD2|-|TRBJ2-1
TGCGCCAGCAGCCAACGTAGTATGACTAGCGGGGGGAATGAGCAGTTCTTC
CASSQRSMTSGGNEQFF
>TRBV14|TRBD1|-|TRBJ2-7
TGTGCCAGCAGCCAAGGGCAGGGGGCCCACTACGAGCAGTACTTC
CASSQGQGAHYEQYF
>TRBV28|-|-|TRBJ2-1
TGTGCCAGCAGTTCCCCTAATACGGGGGTTGAGCAGTTCTTC
CASSSPNTGVEQFF
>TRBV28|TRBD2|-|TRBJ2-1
TGTGCCAGCAGTTATCTGGCGGGGGGTGGCAATGAGCAGTTCTTC
CASSYLAGGGNEQFF
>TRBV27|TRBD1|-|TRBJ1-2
TGTGCCAGCAGTTCTGCCCCCGGACAGGTCCAATTTCCCATCTATGGCTACACCTTC
CASSSAPGQVQFPIYGYTF
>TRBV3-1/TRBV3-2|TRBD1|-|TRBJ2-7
TGTGCCAGCAGGACAGGGGGCGCCTACGAGCAGTACTTC
CASRTGGAYEQYF
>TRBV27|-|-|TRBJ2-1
TGTGCCAGCAGTTCCGGAAGGGGAAGGGTGCAGTTCTTC
CASSSGRGRVQFF
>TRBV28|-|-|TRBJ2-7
TGTGCCAGCAGTTTGACAGGCCCCTACGAGCAGTACTTC
CASSLTGPYEQYF
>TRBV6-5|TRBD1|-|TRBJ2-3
TGTGCCAGCAGTTACTCGGACAGGGGGCGAAGAGATACGCAGTATTTT
CASSYSDRGRRDTQYF
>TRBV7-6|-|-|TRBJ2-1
TGTGCCAGCAGCTTAGATCCGGGAGTCTACAATGAGCAGTTCTTC
CASSLDPGVYNEQFF
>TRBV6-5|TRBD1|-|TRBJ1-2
TGTGCCAGCAGGCGACAGGGATACTATGGCTACACCTTC
CASRRQGYYGYTF
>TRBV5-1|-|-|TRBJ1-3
TGCGCCAGCAGCTTGTACGGGATCTCCTCTGGAAACACCATATATTTT
CASSLYGISSGNTIYF
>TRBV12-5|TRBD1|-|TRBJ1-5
TGTGCTAGTGGTTTGGACAGGGGGCTAATAGGAGGCGGTCAGCCCCAGCATTTT
CASGLDRGLIGGGQPQHF
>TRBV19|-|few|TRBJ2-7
TGTGCCAGTAGTGTTACTAGCTCCTACGAGCAGTACTTC
CASSVTSSYEQYF
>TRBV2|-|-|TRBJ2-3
TGTGCCAGCTCTGAGGGTTTCGGAACAGGGGAGGGCACAGATACGCAGTATTTT
CASSEGFGTGEGTDTQYF
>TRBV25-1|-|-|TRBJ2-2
TGTGCCAGCAATGGCCCTCGGACAGGTCCGGGGGCCGGGGAGCTGTTTTTT
CASNGPRTGPGAGELFF
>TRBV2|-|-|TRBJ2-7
TGTGCCAGCAGCGCGGGGACAGCCCCCTACGAGCAGTACTTC
CASSAGTAPYEQYF
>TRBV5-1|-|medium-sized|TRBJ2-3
TGCGCCAGCAGCTCCCCGAGGGAGGGGGGGACCACAGATACGCAGTATTTT
CASSSPREGGTTDTQYF
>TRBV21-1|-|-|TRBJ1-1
TGTGCCAGCAGGTTTACCGGGACAGGGGACACTGAAGCTTTCTTT
CASRFTGTGDTEAFF
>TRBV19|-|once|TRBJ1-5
TGTGCCAGTAGATGGAACGCAGGCTATCAGCCCCAGCATTTT
CASRWNAGYQPQHF
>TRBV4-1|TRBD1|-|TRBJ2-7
TGCGCCAGCAGCCACGCTACCGGGACAGGGAACCCCTACGAGCAGTACTTC
CASSHATGTGNPYEQYF
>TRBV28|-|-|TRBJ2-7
TGTGCCAGCACCAAGGGAGATACTGGCTCCTACGAGCAGTACTTC
CASTKGDTGSYEQYF
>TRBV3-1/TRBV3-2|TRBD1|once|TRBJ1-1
TGTGCCAGCAGCCCTCGGACAGGGGGTATGAACACTGAAGCTTTCTTT
CASSPRTGGMNTEAFF
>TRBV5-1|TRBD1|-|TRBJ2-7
TGCGCCAGCAGACTACAGGGGAGTCCTACCTACGAGCAGTACTTC
CASRLQGSPTYEQYF
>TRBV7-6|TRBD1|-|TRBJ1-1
TGTGCCAGCAGCTTACCCCCAGGGGGACAGGGGGTTGTGAACACTGAAGCTTTCTTT
CASSLPPGGQGVVNTEAFF
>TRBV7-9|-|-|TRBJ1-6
TGTGCCAGCAGCTTAGGGGCAGGGTACGGTTCACCCCTCCACTTT
CASSLGAGYGSPLHF